This T cell receptor beta chain is drawn from a study of blood T cell repertoires in COVID-19. Study-wide context: In each case, the material was cDNA or gDNA derived from T cells, B-cell-depleted T cells, or PBMCs.

Germline V gene data show CDR1 as KGHSY and CDR2 as FQNENV. This CDR3 comprises 15 residues. Trimming took 1 base from V and 10 from J, leaving 14 bases between them. This table comes from immunoSEQ multiplex PCR, and its TCRdb copy is limited to in-frame clones, with some not included. The data hold over 300,000 clones, with around four fifths observed a single time. The source is a woman aged 50 to 65 with acute or convalescent COVID-19. The sequenced sample consisted of peripheral blood. The rearrangement uses TRBV16 and TRBJ1-6; D is uncertain. The CDR3 nucleotides are TGTGCCAGCAGCCAATATGAGGGAATCAGCTCACCCCTCCACTTT. Its protein is CASSQYEGISSPLHF.